This section outlines one T cell receptor beta chain sequence together with its context. These data belong to a study of blood T cell repertoires in COVID-19. Study details: Whether acute or convalescent, the COVID-19 samples came from the United States, Italy and Spain. The analysed material was cDNA or gDNA that came from T cells, B-cell-depleted T cells, or PBMCs.

In the source study's methods: Estimated nucleated cell counts came from reference gene primer amplification. Clones were sequenced by immunoSEQ multiplex PCR, and TCRdb holds only the in-frame ones, with some missing. The D gene and trimming were derived from the DNA, and the V and J assignments and clone size from that table. Among around 100,000 clones listed, 90% were seen once. After removal of 5 bases from V and 4 bases from J, the junction contained 10 bases not matched to a gene. Germline CDR1 reads LNHDA; CDR2 reads SQIVND (reference sequence). CDR3 length: 17 residues. The sample comprised peripheral blood. J is TRBJ2-2 and V is TRBV19, with 10 bases aligning to TRBD2. This clonotype was sampled from a man aged 45 to 65 with acute or convalescent COVID-19. The CDR3 bases are TGTGCCAGTAGTCCCCCAGGACTAGCGGACCTCACCGGGGAGCTGTTTTTT. The encoded protein is CASSPPGLADLTGELFF.